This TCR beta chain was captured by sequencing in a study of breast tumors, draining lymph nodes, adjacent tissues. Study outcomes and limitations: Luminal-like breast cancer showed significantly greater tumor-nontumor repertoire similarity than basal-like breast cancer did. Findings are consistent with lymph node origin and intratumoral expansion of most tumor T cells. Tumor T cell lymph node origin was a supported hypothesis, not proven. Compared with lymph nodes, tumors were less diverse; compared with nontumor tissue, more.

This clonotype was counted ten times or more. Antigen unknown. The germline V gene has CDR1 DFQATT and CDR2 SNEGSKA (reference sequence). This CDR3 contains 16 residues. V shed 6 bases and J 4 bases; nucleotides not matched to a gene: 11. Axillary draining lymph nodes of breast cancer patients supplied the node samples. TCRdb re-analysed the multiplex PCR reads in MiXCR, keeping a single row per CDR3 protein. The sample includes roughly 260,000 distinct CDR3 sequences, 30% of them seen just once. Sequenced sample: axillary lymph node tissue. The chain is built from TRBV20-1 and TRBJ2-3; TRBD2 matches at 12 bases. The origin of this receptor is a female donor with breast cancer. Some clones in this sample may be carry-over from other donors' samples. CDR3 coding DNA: TGCAGTGCGACCCCGGCTAGCGGGAGGGCCCCAGATACGCAGTATTTT. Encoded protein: CSATPASGRAPDTQYF.